What follows are 13 T cell receptor beta chains derived from one specimen sequenced in a study of siplizumab effects on memory and regulatory T cells. No antigen has been identified for these receptors. Kept together in coculture, the mixed lymphocyte reaction cells spent 5 to 7 days at 37°C. The repertoire was sequenced with immunoSEQ multiplex PCR; TCRdb's copy has only in-frame clones and lacks some. The data show fewer than 20,000 clones, approximately 50% seen once. The sequenced sample was CFSE-low (dividing) CD4+ T cells sorted from an allogeneic mixed lymphocyte reaction. The receptors derive from a human donor in good health; the cells came from an allogeneic mixed lymphocyte reaction.

The V gene is TRBV7-2, the J gene TRBJ2-7, with D perhaps TRBD2 (6 bases). V gave up 5 bases and J gave up 6 bases, with 23 bases separating them. CDR1 SGHTA and CDR2 FQGNSA come from the germline V gene. The CDR3 runs to 16 residues. The CDR3 nucleotides are TGTGCCAGCAGCGCGGTCGGAGGGGCTAGGGGAGGCGAGCAGTACTTC. Protein product: CASSAVGGARGGEQYF.

This clone was counted only a few times. The chain employs TRBV7-2 and TRBJ2-7; D not resolved. Germline assignment: CDR1 SGHTA and CDR2 FQGNSA. The CDR3 length is 13 residues. The ends were cut back, 5 bases at V and 2 bases at J, with 10 bases in the middle. DNA for the CDR3: TGTGCCAGCAGCAACCGGGCGACCTACGAGCAGTACTTC. Translating gives CASSNRATYEQYF.

This clone was found a few times. V gene TRBV27 combines with J gene TRBJ1-2; weak D call: TRBD1 (6 bases). Germline assignment: CDR1 MNHEY and CDR2 SMNVEV (reference sequence). Trimming removed 0 bases at V and 7 bases at J, with 15 bases between. The CDR3 totals 15 residues. CDR3 coding DNA: TGTGCCAGCAGTTTATCCTGGGGGGCAGCCGGTGGCTACACCTTC. This codes for CASSLSWGAAGGYTF.

The chain uses TRBV6-6 and TRBJ2-3; 8 nucleotides align to TRBD2. Germline trimming cut 5 bases from V and 6 bases from J; bases unmatched to any gene: 7. The CDR3 is made up of 14 amino acids. The germline V gene encodes CDR1 MNHNY and CDR2 SVGAGI (reference sequence). As DNA, the CDR3 is TGTGCCAGCAGTCGCTTGACTAGCGTCGATACGCAGTATTTT. It translates to CASSRLTSVDTQYF.

The chain carries TRBV7-9 and TRBJ2-7; D is perhaps TRBD1 (7 bases). This CDR3 is 14 amino acids long. Trimming removed 5 bases from V and 3 bases from J, with 14 bases in between. Germline-derived CDR1 and CDR2 are SEHNR and FQNEAQ (reference sequence). CDR3 loop: CASSPGGQFYEQYF. CDR3 DNA sequence: TGTGCCAGCAGCCCCGGGGGACAGTTCTACGAGCAGTACTTC.

In its sample, this clone was seen many times. The chain recombines TRBV18 with TRBJ2-2; 7 bases are a match to TRBD2. The germline CDR1 and CDR2 sequences are KGHSH and LQKENI. CDR3 length: 16 residues. V trimming: 6 bases; J trimming: 2 bases; junction bases outside the gene matches: 9. The CDR3, as DNA: TGTGCCAGCTCCGTTACTAGCGCATCTAACACCGGGGAGCTGTTTTTT. Its protein is CASSVTSASNTGELFF.

This clone was seen once. The genes are TRBV10-3 and TRBJ1-1; possibly TRBD1 for D (6 bases). The CDR3 runs 13 residues. Germline values: CDR1 ENHRY, CDR2 SYGVKD. The V gene lost 2 bases and the J gene lost 6 bases, with 10 bases spanning the gap. CDR3 sequence: CAISEGGAAEAFF. The CDR3, as DNA: TGTGCCATCAGTGAGGGGGGGGCGGCTGAAGCTTTCTTT.

CDR3 sequence (DNA): TGTGCCAGCAGCGTAGGGCTAGCGGGGGCCAAACCGAGCTCCTACAATGAGCAGTTCTTC. Protein sequence: CASSVGLAGAKPSSYNEQFF. J is TRBJ2-1 and V is TRBV9; 10 bases align to TRBD2. The CDR3 runs 20 residues. With 0 bases clipped from V and 0 bases from J, the junction kept 12 bases outside the gene matches. Germline V lookup: CDR1 SGDLS, CDR2 YYNGEE.

J is TRBJ2-3 and V is TRBV27; no firm D call. The CDR3 is 14 residues long. The germline V and J ends were trimmed by 0 bases and 4 bases, with 8 bases remaining between them. Germline CDR1 is MNHEY and CDR2 is SMNVEV (reference sequence). The CDR3 nucleotides read TGTGCCAGCAGTTTATCCAAGGGCGCAGATACGCAGTATTTT. It translates to CASSLSKGADTQYF.

This clone showed up just once. V usage is TRBV4-2 and J usage is TRBJ1-1; the D gene is possibly TRBD1 (5 bases). CDR1 is LGHNA, CDR2 YNFKEQ, per germline. This CDR3 is 12 amino acids long. V dropped 5 bases and J dropped 10 bases, with 14 bases sitting between them. This chain's CDR3 is CASSGTDSRAFF. DNA for the CDR3: TGTGCCAGCAGCGGGACCGACAGCAGAGCTTTCTTT.

The chain is built from TRBV21-1 and TRBJ1-2. TRBV21-1 represents a pseudogene. The CDR3 sequence is 17 residues long. As DNA, the CDR3 is TGTGCCAGCAGCAAAGTTGACCAGCGTCGACCCAACTATGGCTACACCTTC. Amino acids: CASSKVDQRRPNYGYTF.

This clone has more than one count but fewer than ten. V is TRBV27 and J is TRBJ2-3; 8 bases are a match to TRBD2. Germline V lookup: CDR1 MNHEY, CDR2 SMNVEV (reference sequence). This CDR3 has 15 amino acids. Trimming at V came to 8 bases and at J to 6 bases, leaving 13 bases not matched to a gene. The CDR3, as DNA: TGTGCCAGCTCCCGGGAACCGGGGGGGTGGGATACGCAGTATTTT. Amino acids: CASSREPGGWDTQYF.

As regards this clone: An end of the junction differs from the germline gene, which may be a read error. The gene calls are TRBV4-1 and TRBJ2-7; a weak D match, TRBD1 (5 bases). This CDR3 has 15 amino acids. Germline loops: CDR1 MGHRA, CDR2 YSYEKL. DNA of the CDR3: TGTGCCAGCAGCTCCCCAACAGGCTCCCGATACGAGCAGTACTTC. Protein sequence: CASSSPTGSRYEQYF.